This TCR beta chain was sequenced for a study of breast tumors, draining lymph nodes, adjacent tissues. Findings and caveats of the study: The data were judged consistent with most tumor T cells coming from lymph node and expanding in tumor. Data only fit, rather than demonstrated, lymph node origin of most tumor T cells.

Germline CDR1 SGDLS, CDR2 YYNGEE. CDR3 length: 12 residues. The V end was cut by 3 bases, the J end by 2 bases, with 5 bases between. In the case of this clonotype: Its antigen is not identified.

MiXCR was run by TCRdb on the multiplex PCR reads, yielding one entry per CDR3 protein. The sample yields about 100,000 distinct CDR3 sequences, 21% seen once. Axillary draining lymph nodes of breast cancer patients supplied the node samples. This rearrangement joins TRBV9 to TRBJ1-1; D is undetermined. This clonotype was sampled from a female donor with breast cancer. Some clones in this sample may be carry-over from other donors' samples. The sequencing input was axillary lymph node tissue. This CDR3 reads CASSAGNTEAFF. The CDR3 DNA sequence: TGTGCCAGCAGCGCAGGAAACACTGAAGCTTTCTTT.